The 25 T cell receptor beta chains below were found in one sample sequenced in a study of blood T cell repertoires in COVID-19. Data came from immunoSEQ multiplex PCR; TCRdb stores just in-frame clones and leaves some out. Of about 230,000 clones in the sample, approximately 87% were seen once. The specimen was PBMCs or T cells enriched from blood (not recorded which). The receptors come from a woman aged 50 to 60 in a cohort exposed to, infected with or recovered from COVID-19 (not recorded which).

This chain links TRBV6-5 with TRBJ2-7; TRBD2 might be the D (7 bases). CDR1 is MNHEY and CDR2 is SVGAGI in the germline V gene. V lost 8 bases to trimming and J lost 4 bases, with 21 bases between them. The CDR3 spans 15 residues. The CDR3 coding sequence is TGTGCCAGCGGAAAAACGGGGGGAGGGGGTTACGAGCAGTACTTC. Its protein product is CASGKTGGGGYEQYF.

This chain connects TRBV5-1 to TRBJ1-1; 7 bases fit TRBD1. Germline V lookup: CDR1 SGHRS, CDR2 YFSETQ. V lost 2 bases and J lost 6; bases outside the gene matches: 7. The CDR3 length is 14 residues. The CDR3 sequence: CASSFRRDRPEAFF. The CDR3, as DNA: TGCGCCAGCAGCTTTAGGAGGGACAGACCTGAAGCTTTCTTT.

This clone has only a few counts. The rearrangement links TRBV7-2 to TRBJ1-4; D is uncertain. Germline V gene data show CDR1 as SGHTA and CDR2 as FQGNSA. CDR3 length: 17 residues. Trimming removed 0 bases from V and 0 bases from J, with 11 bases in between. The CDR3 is CASSLAIAGSTNEKLFF. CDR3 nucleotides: TGTGCCAGCAGCTTAGCGATTGCGGGTTCAACTAATGAAAAACTGTTTTTT.

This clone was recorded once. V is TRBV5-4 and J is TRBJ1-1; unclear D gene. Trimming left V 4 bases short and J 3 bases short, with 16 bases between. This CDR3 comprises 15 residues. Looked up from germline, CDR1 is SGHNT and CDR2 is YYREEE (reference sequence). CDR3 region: CASSPSGYEDTEAFF. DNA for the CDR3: TGTGCCAGCAGCCCCTCGGGGTATGAGGACACTGAAGCTTTCTTT.

For the CDR3, the DNA is TGTGCCAGTAGCAGACAGACGAACACCGGGGAGCTGTTTTTT. This codes for CASSRQTNTGELFF. V and J are TRBV19 and TRBJ2-2; TRBD1 might be the D (5 bases). V gave up 6 bases and J gave up 0 bases, with 8 bases separating them. CDR3 size: 14 residues. Germline assignment: CDR1 LNHDA and CDR2 SQIVND (reference sequence).

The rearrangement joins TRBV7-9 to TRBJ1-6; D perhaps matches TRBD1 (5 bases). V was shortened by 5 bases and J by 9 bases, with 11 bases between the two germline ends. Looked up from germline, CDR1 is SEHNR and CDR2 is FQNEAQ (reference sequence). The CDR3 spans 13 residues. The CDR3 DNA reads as TGTGCCAGCAGCCAACAGGAAGGTTCACCCCTCCACTTT. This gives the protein CASSQQEGSPLHF.

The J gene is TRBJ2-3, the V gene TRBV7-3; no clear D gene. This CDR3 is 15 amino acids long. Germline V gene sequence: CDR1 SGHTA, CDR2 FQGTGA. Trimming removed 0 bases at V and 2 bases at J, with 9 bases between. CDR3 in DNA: TGTGCCAGCAGCTTAACGGCGGTCGTCACAGATACGCAGTATTTT. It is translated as CASSLTAVVTDTQYF.

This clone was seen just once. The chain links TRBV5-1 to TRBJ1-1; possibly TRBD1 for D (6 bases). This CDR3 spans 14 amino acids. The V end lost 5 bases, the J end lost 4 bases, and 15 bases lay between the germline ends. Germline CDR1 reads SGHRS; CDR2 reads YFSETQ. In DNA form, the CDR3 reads TGCGCCAGCAGGCCGGACAGTGGGGGCACTGAAGCTTTCTTT. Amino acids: CASRPDSGGTEAFF.

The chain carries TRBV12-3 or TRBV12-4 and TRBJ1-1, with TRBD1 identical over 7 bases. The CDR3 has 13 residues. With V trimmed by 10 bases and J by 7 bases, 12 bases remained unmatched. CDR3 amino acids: CATQSGGQNEAFF. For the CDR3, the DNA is TGTGCCACCCAGTCAGGGGGACAAAATGAAGCTTTCTTT.

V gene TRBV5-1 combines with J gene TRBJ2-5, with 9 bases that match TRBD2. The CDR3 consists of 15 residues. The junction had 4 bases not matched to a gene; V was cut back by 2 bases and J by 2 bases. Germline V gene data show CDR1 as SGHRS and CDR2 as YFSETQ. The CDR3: CASSFGLAGQETQYF. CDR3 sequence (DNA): TGCGCCAGCAGCTTTGGGCTAGCGGGGCAAGAGACCCAGTACTTC.

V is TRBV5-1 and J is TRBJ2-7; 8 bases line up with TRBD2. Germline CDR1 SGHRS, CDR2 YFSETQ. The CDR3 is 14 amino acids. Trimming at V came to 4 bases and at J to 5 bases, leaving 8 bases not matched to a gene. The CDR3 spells CASSPLAGFHEQYF. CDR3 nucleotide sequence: TGCGCCAGCAGCCCCTTAGCGGGGTTCCACGAGCAGTACTTC.

In nucleotides, the CDR3 is TGTGCCAGCTCACCCCAGGGGGCGCGTGAAAAACTGTTTTTT. It translates to CASSPQGAREKLFF. The chain couples TRBV18 to TRBJ1-4, with TRBD1 matching 8 bases. The CDR3 has 14 amino acids. CDR1 KGHSH and CDR2 LQKENI come from the germline V gene. After removal of 3 bases from V and 7 bases from J, the junction contained 4 bases not matched to a gene.

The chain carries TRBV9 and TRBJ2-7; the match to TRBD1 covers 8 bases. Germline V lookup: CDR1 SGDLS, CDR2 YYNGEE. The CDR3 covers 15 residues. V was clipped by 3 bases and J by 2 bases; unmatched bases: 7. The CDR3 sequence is CASSAGQGHTYEQYF. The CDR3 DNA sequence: TGTGCCAGCAGCGCTGGACAGGGCCACACCTACGAGCAGTACTTC.

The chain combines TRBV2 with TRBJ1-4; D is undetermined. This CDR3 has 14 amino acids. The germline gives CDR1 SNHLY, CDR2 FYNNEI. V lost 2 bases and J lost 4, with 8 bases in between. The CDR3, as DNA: TGTGCCAGCAGTGAATTGCAGTTTAATGAAAAACTGTTTTTT. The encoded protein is CASSELQFNEKLFF.

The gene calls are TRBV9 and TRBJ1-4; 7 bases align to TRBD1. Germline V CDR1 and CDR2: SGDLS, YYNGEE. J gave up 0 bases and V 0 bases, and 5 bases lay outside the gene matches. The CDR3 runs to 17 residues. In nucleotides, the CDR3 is TGTGCCAGCAGCGTAGCGACAGGGACCACAACTAATGAAAAACTGTTTTTT. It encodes CASSVATGTTTNEKLFF.

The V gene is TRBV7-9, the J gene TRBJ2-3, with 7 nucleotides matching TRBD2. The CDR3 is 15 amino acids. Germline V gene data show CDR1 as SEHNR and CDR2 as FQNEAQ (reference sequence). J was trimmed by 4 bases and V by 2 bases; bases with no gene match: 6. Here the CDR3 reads CASSLRQGGPDTQYF. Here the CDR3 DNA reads TGTGCCAGCAGCTTAAGGCAGGGAGGGCCAGATACGCAGTATTTT.

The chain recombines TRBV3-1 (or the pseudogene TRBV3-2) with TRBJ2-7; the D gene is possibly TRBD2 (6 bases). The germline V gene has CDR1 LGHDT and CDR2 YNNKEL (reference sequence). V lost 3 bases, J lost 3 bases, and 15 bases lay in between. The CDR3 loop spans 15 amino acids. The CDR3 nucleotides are TGTGCCAGCAGCCAGCGGGACGCATCCATCTACGAGCAGTACTTC. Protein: CASSQRDASIYEQYF.

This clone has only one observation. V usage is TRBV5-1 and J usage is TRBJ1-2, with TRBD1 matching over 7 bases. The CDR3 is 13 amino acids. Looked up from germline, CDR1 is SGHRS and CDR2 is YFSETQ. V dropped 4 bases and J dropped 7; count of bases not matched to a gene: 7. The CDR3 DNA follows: TGCGCCAGCAGCCCGGGGACAGAAAGTGGCTACACCTTC. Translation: CASSPGTESGYTF.

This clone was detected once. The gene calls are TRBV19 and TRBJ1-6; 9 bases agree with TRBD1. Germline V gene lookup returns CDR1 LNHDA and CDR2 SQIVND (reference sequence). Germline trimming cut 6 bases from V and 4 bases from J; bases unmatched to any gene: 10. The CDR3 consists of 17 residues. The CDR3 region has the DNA TGTGCCAGTAGGAAACCACAGGGGGCGTCTTATAATTCACCCCTCCACTTT. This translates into CASRKPQGASYNSPLHF.

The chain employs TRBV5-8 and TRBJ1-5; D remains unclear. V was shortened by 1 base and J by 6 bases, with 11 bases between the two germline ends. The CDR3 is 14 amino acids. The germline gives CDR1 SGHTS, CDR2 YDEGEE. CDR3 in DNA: TGTGCCAGCAGCTTGAGAGGGAAGGGTCAGCCCCAGCATTTT. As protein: CASSLRGKGQPQHF. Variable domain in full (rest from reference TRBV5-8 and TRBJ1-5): EAGVTQSPTHLIKTRGQQATLRCSPISGHTSVYWYQQALGLGLQFLLWYDEGEERNRGNFPPRFSGRQFPNYSSELNVNALELEDSALYLCASSLRGKGQPQHFGDGTRLSIL.

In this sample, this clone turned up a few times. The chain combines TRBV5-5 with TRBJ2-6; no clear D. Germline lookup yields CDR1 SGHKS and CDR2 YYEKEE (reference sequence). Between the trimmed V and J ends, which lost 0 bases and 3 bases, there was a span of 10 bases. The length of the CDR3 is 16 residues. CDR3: CASSLAGHRGANVLTF. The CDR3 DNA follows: TGTGCCAGCAGCTTGGCCGGTCACCGTGGGGCCAACGTCCTGACTTTC.

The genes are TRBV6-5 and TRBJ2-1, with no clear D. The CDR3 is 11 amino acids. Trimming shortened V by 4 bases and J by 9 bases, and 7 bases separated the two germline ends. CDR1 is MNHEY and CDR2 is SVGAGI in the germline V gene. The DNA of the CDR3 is TGTGCCAGCAGTTTTGCCGGTGAGCAGTTCTTC. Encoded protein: CASSFAGEQFF.

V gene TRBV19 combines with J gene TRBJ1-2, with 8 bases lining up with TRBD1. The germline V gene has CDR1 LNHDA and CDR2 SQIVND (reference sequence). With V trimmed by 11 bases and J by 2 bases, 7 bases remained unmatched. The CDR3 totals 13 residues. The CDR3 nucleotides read TGTGCCGTATCGGGACAGGCCAACTATGGCTACACCTTC. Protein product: CAVSGQANYGYTF.

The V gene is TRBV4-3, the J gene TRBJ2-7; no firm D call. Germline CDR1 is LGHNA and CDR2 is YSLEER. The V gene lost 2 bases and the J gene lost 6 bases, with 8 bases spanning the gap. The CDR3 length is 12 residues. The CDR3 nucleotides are TGCGCCAGCAGCCAACCGTCGGGCGAGCAGTACTTC. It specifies CASSQPSGEQYF.

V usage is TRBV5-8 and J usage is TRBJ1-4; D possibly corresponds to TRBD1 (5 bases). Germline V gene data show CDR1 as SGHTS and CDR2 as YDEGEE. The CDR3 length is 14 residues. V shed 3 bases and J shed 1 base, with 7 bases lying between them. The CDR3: CASSSDRTNEKLFF. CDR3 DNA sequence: TGTGCCAGCAGCTCCGACAGAACTAATGAAAAACTGTTTTTT.